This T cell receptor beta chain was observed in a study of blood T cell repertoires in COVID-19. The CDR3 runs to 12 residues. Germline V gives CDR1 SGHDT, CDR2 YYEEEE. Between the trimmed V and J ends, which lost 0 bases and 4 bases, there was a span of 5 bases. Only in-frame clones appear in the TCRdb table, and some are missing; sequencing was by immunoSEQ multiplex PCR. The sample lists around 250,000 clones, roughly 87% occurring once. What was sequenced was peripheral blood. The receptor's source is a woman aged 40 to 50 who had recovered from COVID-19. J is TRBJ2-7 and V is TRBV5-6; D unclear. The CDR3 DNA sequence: TGTGCCAGCAGCTTGGGCGATTACGAGCAGTACTTC. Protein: CASSLGDYEQYF.